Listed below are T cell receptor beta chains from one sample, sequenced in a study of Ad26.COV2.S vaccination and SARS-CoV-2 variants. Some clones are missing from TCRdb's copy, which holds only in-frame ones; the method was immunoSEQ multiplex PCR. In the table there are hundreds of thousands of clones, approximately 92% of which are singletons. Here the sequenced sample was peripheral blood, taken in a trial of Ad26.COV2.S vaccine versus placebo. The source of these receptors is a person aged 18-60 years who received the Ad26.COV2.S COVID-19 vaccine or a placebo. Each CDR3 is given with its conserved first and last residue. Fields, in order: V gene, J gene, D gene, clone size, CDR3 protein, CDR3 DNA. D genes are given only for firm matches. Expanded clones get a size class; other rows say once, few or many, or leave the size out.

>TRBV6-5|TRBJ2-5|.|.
CASSYTGTNQETQYF
TGTGCCAGCAGTTACACTGGGACAAACCAAGAGACCCAGTACTTC
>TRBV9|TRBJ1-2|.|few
CASSPREADYGYTF
TGTGCCAGCAGCCCTCGGGAGGCGGACTATGGCTACACCTTC
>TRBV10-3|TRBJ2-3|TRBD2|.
CAISEIKWETSGTDTQYF
TGTGCCATCAGTGAGATCAAATGGGAGACTAGCGGAACAGATACGCAGTATTTT
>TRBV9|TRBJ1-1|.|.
CASSVSGPTEAFF
TGTGCCAGCAGCGTTTCAGGGCCCACTGAAGCTTTCTTT
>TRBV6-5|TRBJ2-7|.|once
CASSPDTSYEQYF
TGTGCCAGCAGTCCGGACACATCCTACGAGCAGTACTTC
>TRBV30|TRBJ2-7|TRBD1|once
CAWSFGQGYEQYF
TGTGCCTGGAGCTTTGGACAGGGGTACGAGCAGTACTTC
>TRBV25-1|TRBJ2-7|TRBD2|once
CASGTSGWHEQYF
TGTGCCAGCGGGACTAGCGGGTGGCACGAGCAGTACTTC
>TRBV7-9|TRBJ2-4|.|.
CASSLVGQGLAKNIQYF
TGTGCCAGCAGCTTAGTTGGGCAGGGCCTAGCCAAAAACATTCAGTACTTC
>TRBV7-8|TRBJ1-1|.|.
CASSVQDTEAFF
TGTGCCAGCAGTGTCCAGGACACTGAAGCTTTCTTT
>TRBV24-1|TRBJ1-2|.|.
CAISDLDRNYGYTF
TGTGCCATCAGTGACCTCGACAGGAACTATGGCTACACCTTC
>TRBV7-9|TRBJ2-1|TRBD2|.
CASSWIAGVNEQFF
TGTGCCAGCAGCTGGATAGCGGGAGTTAATGAGCAGTTCTTC
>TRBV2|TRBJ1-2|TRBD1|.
CASSEGDRGHVNGYTF
TGTGCCAGCAGTGAAGGCGACAGGGGGCACGTCAATGGCTACACCTTC
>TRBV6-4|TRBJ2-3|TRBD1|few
CASSEGQGASDTQYF
TGTGCCAGCAGTGAAGGACAGGGGGCATCAGATACGCAGTATTTT
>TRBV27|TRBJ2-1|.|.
CASIPLGGSSYNEQFF
TGTGCCAGCATCCCCTTGGGTGGGAGCTCCTACAATGAGCAGTTCTTC
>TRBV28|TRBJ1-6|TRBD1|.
CASTSGQGTSPLHF
TGTGCCAGCACCTCGGGACAGGGGACTTCACCCCTCCACTTT
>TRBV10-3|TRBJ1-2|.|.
CATSPELTPNYGYTF
TGTGCCACCAGCCCAGAGTTAACACCCAACTATGGCTACACCTTC
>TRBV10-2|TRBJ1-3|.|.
CASSVGENTIYF
TGCGCCAGCAGTGTTGGGGAAAACACCATATATTTT
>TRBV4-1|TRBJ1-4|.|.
CASSRMRDGSGEKLFF
TGCGCCAGCAGCCGCATGAGGGACGGGTCGGGTGAAAAACTGTTTTTT
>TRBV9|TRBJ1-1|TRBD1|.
CASSVDPAGGVRTEAFF
TGTGCCAGCAGCGTAGATCCGGCAGGGGGGGTACGCACTGAAGCTTTCTTT
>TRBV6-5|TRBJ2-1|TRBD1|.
CASSTGTGIYNEQFF
TGTGCCAGCAGTACCGGGACAGGGATCTACAATGAGCAGTTCTTC
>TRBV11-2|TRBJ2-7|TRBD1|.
CASSLSPGQGGVASYEQYF
TGTGCCAGCAGCTTAAGTCCGGGACAGGGAGGGGTGGCTTCCTACGAGCAGTACTTC
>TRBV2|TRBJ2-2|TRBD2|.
CASSLGLAVTGELFF
TGTGCCAGCAGCCTGGGACTAGCGGTCACCGGGGAGCTGTTTTTT
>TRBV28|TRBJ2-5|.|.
CASSLSDGKETQYF
TGTGCCAGCAGTTTATCGGACGGGAAAGAGACCCAGTACTTC
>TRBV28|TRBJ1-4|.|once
CASSKQGKREKLFF
TGTGCCAGCAGTAAACAGGGAAAGCGTGAAAAACTGTTTTTT
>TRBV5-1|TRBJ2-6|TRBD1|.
CASSPTGASSGANVLTF
TGCGCCAGCAGTCCGACAGGGGCCAGCTCTGGGGCCAACGTCCTGACTTTC
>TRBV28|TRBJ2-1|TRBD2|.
CASSSQTSGRGYNEQFF
TGTGCCAGCAGTTCCCAGACTAGCGGGAGGGGATACAATGAGCAGTTCTTC
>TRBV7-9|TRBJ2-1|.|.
CASSRGQGLGEQFF
TGTGCCAGCAGCCGAGGCCAGGGGCTCGGGGAGCAGTTCTTC
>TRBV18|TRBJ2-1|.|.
CASSPPADNEQFF
TGTGCCAGCTCCCCGCCTGCCGACAATGAGCAGTTCTTC
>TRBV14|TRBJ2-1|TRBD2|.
CASSQPGLAYNEQFF
TGTGCCAGCAGCCAACCGGGACTAGCCTACAATGAGCAGTTCTTC
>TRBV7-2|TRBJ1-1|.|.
CASTLMGANTEAFF
TGTGCCAGCACTCTGATGGGAGCGAACACTGAAGCTTTCTTT
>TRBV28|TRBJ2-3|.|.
CASTDVAGTSTDTQYF
TGTGCCAGCACCGATGTCGCCGGGACTAGCACAGATACGCAGTATTTT
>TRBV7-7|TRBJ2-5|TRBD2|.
CASSLTSGSGQETQYF
TGTGCTAGCAGCCTGACTAGCGGGAGTGGGCAAGAGACCCAGTACTTC
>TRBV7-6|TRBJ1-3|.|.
CASSSGLPLVSGNTIYF
TGTGCCAGCAGTTCGGGACTCCCACTGGTCTCTGGAAACACCATATATTTT
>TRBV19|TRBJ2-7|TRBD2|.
CASRTTGREWGEQYF
TGTGCCAGTAGGACTACTGGGCGGGAGTGGGGCGAGCAGTACTTC
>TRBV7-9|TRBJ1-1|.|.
CASSLLTEAFF
TGTGCCAGCAGCCTTCTCACAGAGGCTTTCTTT
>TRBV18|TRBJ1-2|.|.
CASSPSQGDYGYTF
TGTGCCAGCTCACCAAGCCAAGGGGACTATGGCTACACCTTC
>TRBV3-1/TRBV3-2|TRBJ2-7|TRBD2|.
CASSQDKGAGEQYF
TGTGCCAGCAGCCAAGATAAAGGAGCGGGAGAGCAGTACTTC
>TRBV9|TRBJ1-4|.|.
CASSHGQFSANEKLFF
TGTGCCAGCAGCCATGGACAGTTCTCGGCGAATGAAAAACTGTTTTTT
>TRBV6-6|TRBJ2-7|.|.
CASRSGEQYF
TGTGCCAGCAGATCCGGGGAGCAGTACTTC
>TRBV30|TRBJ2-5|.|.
CACNDPPETQYF
TGTGCCTGTAATGACCCACCAGAGACCCAGTACTTC
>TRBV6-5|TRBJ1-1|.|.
CATNPGSEAFF
TGTGCCACCAATCCAGGGTCCGAAGCTTTCTTT
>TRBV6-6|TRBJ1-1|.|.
CASSYRGNTEAFF
TGTGCCAGCAGTTATCGGGGGAACACTGAAGCTTTCTTT